A single sample gave rise to the 24 T cell receptor beta chains below, sequenced in a study of OX40 agonist ivuxolimab in advanced cancers. The assay was immunoSEQ multiplex PCR, and TCRdb's table has in-frame clones only and misses some. The table has approximately 76,000 clones, approximately 83% seen once. The starting material was CD4+ or CD8+ T cells sorted from blood, obtained in a trial of the OX40 agonist ivuxolimab. All receptors come from an adult with an advanced solid tumor such as melanoma, head and neck, liver or kidney cancer.

This clone came up once. The rearrangement links TRBV7-9 to TRBJ2-3; 10 nucleotides line up with TRBD2. The CDR3 runs 15 residues. Germline V gives CDR1 SEHNR, CDR2 FQNEAQ (reference sequence). Trimming cost V 6 bases and J 1 base; bases outside gene matches: 4. The CDR3 is CASSSTSGGTDTQYF. CDR3 coding DNA: TGTGCCAGCAGTTCTACTAGCGGGGGCACAGATACGCAGTATTTT.

The rearrangement links TRBV6-5 to TRBJ1-4; D is ambiguous. V was clipped by 3 bases and J by 0 bases, with 8 bases between them. CDR1 is MNHEY and CDR2 is SVGAGI in the germline V gene. This CDR3 has 15 residues. The CDR3 coding sequence is TGTGCCAGCAGTTATGGGGTTGCAACTAATGAAAAACTGTTTTTT. Translating gives CASSYGVATNEKLFF.

V gene TRBV4-1 combines with J gene TRBJ2-2, with unresolved D. Trimming stripped 4 bases from V and 7 bases from J, with 10 bases between. The CDR3 is 13 amino acids. Per the germline V gene, CDR1 is MGHRA and CDR2 is YSYEKL. The DNA of the CDR3 is TGCGCCAGCAGCCTAAACACTGGCGGGGAGCTGTTTTTT. This sequence encodes CASSLNTGGELFF.

In this sample, this clone turned up once. This chain links TRBV5-4 with TRBJ1-6, with a possible D match to TRBD1 (6 bases). Trimming took 2 bases from V and 6 from J, leaving 9 bases between them. This CDR3 spans 14 amino acids. CDR1 SGHNT and CDR2 YYREEE come from the germline V gene (reference sequence). The CDR3 here is CASSLGTLNSPLHF. The CDR3 region has the DNA TGTGCCAGCAGCTTAGGGACACTTAATTCACCCCTCCACTTT.

The CDR3: CASSLTAGGQPQHF. CDR3 DNA sequence: TGCGCCAGCAGCTTGACGGCAGGGGGTCAGCCCCAGCATTTT. This chain joins TRBV5-1 and TRBJ1-5; 7 bases match TRBD1. CDR3 size: 14 residues. Trimming took 1 base from V and 6 from J; bases not matched to a gene: 4. Germline loops: CDR1 SGHRS, CDR2 YFSETQ.

The rearrangement uses TRBV4-1 and TRBJ1-1; unclear D gene. The CDR3 sequence is 13 residues long. V lost 4 bases and J lost 5, with 11 bases in between. Germline V gene lookup returns CDR1 MGHRA and CDR2 YSYEKL. CDR3 DNA: TGCGCCAGCAGCCGGTTGGGGAATACTGAAGCTTTCTTT. Its translation: CASSRLGNTEAFF.

The chain carries TRBV11-2 and TRBJ2-2, with a possible D match to TRBD2 (6 bases). From germline, CDR1 is SGHAT and CDR2 FQNNGV. V shed 1 base and J shed 7 bases, with 7 bases lying between them. This CDR3 has 13 amino acids. CDR3 loop: CASSLGGDGELFF. The CDR3 DNA is TGTGCCAGCAGCTTAGGGGGGGACGGGGAGCTGTTTTTT.

The J gene is TRBJ2-7, the V gene TRBV9, with D hard to call. The germline V gene has CDR1 SGDLS and CDR2 YYNGEE. The CDR3 is made up of 14 amino acids. V lost 0 bases and J lost 4, with 11 bases in between. The CDR3 reads CASSVAPLSYEQYF. The DNA of the CDR3 is TGTGCCAGCAGCGTAGCTCCCCTCAGTTACGAGCAGTACTTC.

This chain uses TRBV7-8 with TRBJ2-4; weak D call: TRBD2 (5 bases). V was pared by 4 bases and J by 5 bases, with 15 bases between. CDR1 SGHVS and CDR2 FQNEAQ come from the germline V gene. This CDR3 has 15 residues. This CDR3 reads CASSSGYNGENIQYF. The DNA for the CDR3 is TGTGCCAGCAGCTCCGGCTACAACGGGGAAAACATTCAGTACTTC.

The gene calls are TRBV6-6 and TRBJ2-7; TRBD1 matches at 8 bases. The length of the CDR3 is 15 residues. The V gene end was trimmed by 6 bases and the J gene end by 4 bases; junction bases not matched to a gene: 11. From germline, CDR1 is MNHNY and CDR2 SVGAGI (reference sequence). The CDR3 DNA follows: TGTGCCAGCAGCCTTCCCGGGACAGGTGTGTACGAGCAGTACTTC. Encoded protein: CASSLPGTGVYEQYF.

V and J are TRBV5-1 and TRBJ1-5, with D possibly being TRBD1 (5 bases). Germline values: CDR1 SGHRS, CDR2 YFSETQ. This CDR3 has 14 residues. V lost 1 base and J lost 5, with 10 bases in between. CDR3 region: CASSLRGADQPQHF. Here the CDR3 DNA reads TGCGCCAGCAGCTTGAGGGGTGCAGATCAGCCCCAGCATTTT.

This clone was counted only a few times. The chain uses TRBV2 and TRBJ2-2; D is ambiguous. The CDR3 totals 14 residues. V shed 5 bases and J shed 0 bases, with 7 bases lying between them. From germline, CDR1 is SNHLY and CDR2 FYNNEI. In nucleotides, the CDR3 is TGTGCCAGCAGTCAGTCGACGAACACCGGGGAGCTGTTTTTT. Residues: CASSQSTNTGELFF. The full variable domain, rest sourced from reference TRBV2 and TRBJ2-2, is EPEVTQTPSHQVTQMGQEVILRCVPISNHLYFYWYRQILGQKVEFLVSFYNNEISEKSEIFDDQFSVERPDGSNFTLKIRSTKLEDSAMYFCASSQSTNTGELFFGEGSRLTVL.

This clone was counted once. This chain uses TRBV6-1 with TRBJ2-7, with TRBD2 matching 11 bases. The CDR3 length is 15 residues. CDR1 and CDR2 (germline): MNHNS, SASEGT. The V gene end was trimmed by 7 bases and the J gene end by 5 bases; junction bases not matched to a gene: 10. This chain's CDR3 is CASTPRLAGLHEQYF. In DNA, the CDR3 is TGTGCCAGCACCCCAAGACTAGCGGGACTGCACGAGCAGTACTTC.

This clone was seen a single time. The gene calls are TRBV5-8 and TRBJ1-1; D unresolved. The CDR3 has 11 residues. The germline V gene encodes CDR1 SGHTS and CDR2 YDEGEE. V lost 0 bases, J lost 10 bases, and 7 bases lay in between. The CDR3 loop is CASSLGLGAFF. The DNA of the CDR3 is TGTGCCAGCAGCTTGGGGTTAGGAGCTTTCTTT. The variable domain in full, completed from reference TRBV5-8 and TRBJ1-1, reads EAGVTQSPTHLIKTRGQQATLRCSPISGHTSVYWYQQALGLGLQFLLWYDEGEERNRGNFPPRFSGRQFPNYSSELNVNALELEDSALYLCASSLGLGAFFGQGTRLTVV.

The chain joins TRBV2 to TRBJ2-1, with D possibly being TRBD1 (6 bases). Trimming removed 5 bases from V and 3 bases from J, with 11 bases in between. Germline V gives CDR1 SNHLY, CDR2 FYNNEI. The CDR3 is 14 amino acids. The CDR3 region is CASSYDRSYNEQFF. Here the CDR3 DNA reads TGTGCCAGCAGTTACGACAGGAGCTACAATGAGCAGTTCTTC.

This clone was counted between two and nine times. This CDR3 is CASSPPGAGYGYTF. The CDR3 DNA sequence: TGCGCCAGCAGCCCGCCGGGGGCGGGTTATGGCTACACCTTC. The chain joins TRBV5-1 to TRBJ1-2, with D possibly TRBD1 on 6 matching bases. CDR3 length: 14 amino acids. Trimming shortened V by 4 bases and J by 5 bases, and 15 bases separated the two germline ends. Germline assignment: CDR1 SGHRS and CDR2 YFSETQ. Drawing the rest from reference TRBV5-1 and TRBJ1-2, the complete variable domain is KAGVTQTPRYLIKTRGQQVTLSCSPISGHRSVSWYQQTPGQGLQFLFEYFSETQRNKGNFPGRFSGRQFSNSRSEMNVSTLELGDSALYLCASSPPGAGYGYTFGSGTRLTVV.

This clone came up a few times. V usage is TRBV9 and J usage is TRBJ2-2; either TRBD1 or TRBD2 may supply D (5 bases each). Germline CDR1 reads SGDLS; CDR2 reads YYNGEE. V gave up 0 bases and J gave up 4 bases, with 22 bases separating them. CDR3 size: 19 residues. CDR3 loop: CASSVEGGLNQGVTGELFF. As DNA, the CDR3 is TGTGCCAGCAGCGTAGAGGGTGGACTTAACCAAGGGGTCACCGGGGAGCTGTTTTTT.

The chain is built from TRBV28 and TRBJ1-2; 7 nucleotides agree with TRBD1. Germline-derived CDR1 and CDR2 are MDHEN and SYDVKM. With 6 bases clipped from V and 2 bases from J, the junction kept 12 bases outside the gene matches. The CDR3 contains 16 residues. The CDR3 coding sequence is TGTGCCAGCAGCGCTGGGGGGCAGGGGGGAAACTATGGCTACACCTTC. Its protein is CASSAGGQGGNYGYTF.

CDR3 protein: CATWEQRGSLHF. The CDR3 DNA is TGTGCCACTTGGGAACAACGAGGTTCCCTCCACTTT. The chain carries TRBV6-1 and TRBJ1-6; unclear D gene. CDR3 length equals 12 residues. The germline V and J ends were trimmed by 10 bases and 14 bases, with 18 bases remaining between them. CDR1 and CDR2 from the germline V gene are MNHNS and SASEGT.

The chain recombines TRBV5-1 with TRBJ1-2, with 7 bases lining up with TRBD1. CDR1 SGHRS and CDR2 YFSETQ come from the germline V gene. This CDR3 has 13 amino acids. J gave up 5 bases and V 4 bases, and 5 bases lay outside the gene matches. CDR3 sequence (DNA): TGCGCCAGCAGCGGACCGACAGGGTATGGCTACACCTTC. Residues: CASSGPTGYGYTF.

The chain combines TRBV5-8 with TRBJ1-1, with a tentative D call TRBD1 (6 bases). This CDR3 spans 14 amino acids. In germline, CDR1 is SGHTS, CDR2 YDEGEE. The germline V and J ends were trimmed by 1 base and 5 bases, with 12 bases remaining between them. The CDR3 region is CASSLTGGWTEAFF. Written as DNA, the CDR3 is TGTGCCAGCAGCTTGACCGGGGGCTGGACTGAAGCTTTCTTT.

V usage is TRBV29-1 and J usage is TRBJ1-5, with D hard to call. This CDR3 spans 14 amino acids. Per germline, CDR1 SQVTM and CDR2 ANQGSEA. Between the trimmed V and J ends, which lost 7 bases and 0 bases, there was a span of 13 bases. In DNA, the CDR3 is TGCAGCGCCTCGTGGGCAAATAGCAATCAGCCCCAGCATTTT. The encoded protein is CSASWANSNQPQHF. The whole variable domain, filled in from reference TRBV29-1 and TRBJ1-5, reads SAVISQKPSRDICQRGTSLTIQCQVDSQVTMMFWYRQQPGQSLTLIATANQGSEATYESGFVIDKFPISRPNLTFSTLTVSNMSPEDSSIYLCSASWANSNQPQHFGDGTRLSIL.

The chain carries TRBV18 and TRBJ1-2; tentative D call: TRBD1 (5 bases). There are 12 residues in the CDR3. V was pared by 3 bases and J by 6 bases, with 8 bases between. Germline CDR1 is KGHSH and CDR2 is LQKENI. The CDR3 protein is CASSPGGDGYTF. In DNA, the CDR3 is TGTGCCAGCTCACCGGGGGGGGATGGCTACACCTTC.

The chain carries TRBV7-3 and TRBJ2-2; D possibly corresponds to TRBD2 (5 bases). Germline-derived CDR1 and CDR2 are SGHTA and FQGTGA. V was clipped by 5 bases and J by 7 bases, with 17 bases between them. The CDR3 sequence is 15 residues long. The CDR3 region is CASSPGSGTVGELFF. CDR3 DNA sequence: TGTGCCAGCAGCCCGGGCTCGGGAACAGTCGGGGAGCTGTTTTTT.